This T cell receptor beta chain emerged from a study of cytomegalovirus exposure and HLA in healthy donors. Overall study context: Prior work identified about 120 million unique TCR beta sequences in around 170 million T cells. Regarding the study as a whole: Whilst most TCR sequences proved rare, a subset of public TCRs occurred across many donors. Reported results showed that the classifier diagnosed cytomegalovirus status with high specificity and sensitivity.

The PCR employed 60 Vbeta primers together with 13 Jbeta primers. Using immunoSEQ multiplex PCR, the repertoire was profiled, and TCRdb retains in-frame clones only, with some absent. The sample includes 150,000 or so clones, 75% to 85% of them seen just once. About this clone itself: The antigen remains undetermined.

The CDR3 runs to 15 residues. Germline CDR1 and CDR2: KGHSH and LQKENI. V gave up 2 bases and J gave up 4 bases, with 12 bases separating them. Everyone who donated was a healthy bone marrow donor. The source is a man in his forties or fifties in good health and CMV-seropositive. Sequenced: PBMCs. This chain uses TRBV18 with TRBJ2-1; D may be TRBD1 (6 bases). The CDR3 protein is CASSPWQGNYNEQFF. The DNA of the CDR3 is TGTGCCAGCTCACCATGGCAGGGGAATTACAATGAGCAGTTCTTC.